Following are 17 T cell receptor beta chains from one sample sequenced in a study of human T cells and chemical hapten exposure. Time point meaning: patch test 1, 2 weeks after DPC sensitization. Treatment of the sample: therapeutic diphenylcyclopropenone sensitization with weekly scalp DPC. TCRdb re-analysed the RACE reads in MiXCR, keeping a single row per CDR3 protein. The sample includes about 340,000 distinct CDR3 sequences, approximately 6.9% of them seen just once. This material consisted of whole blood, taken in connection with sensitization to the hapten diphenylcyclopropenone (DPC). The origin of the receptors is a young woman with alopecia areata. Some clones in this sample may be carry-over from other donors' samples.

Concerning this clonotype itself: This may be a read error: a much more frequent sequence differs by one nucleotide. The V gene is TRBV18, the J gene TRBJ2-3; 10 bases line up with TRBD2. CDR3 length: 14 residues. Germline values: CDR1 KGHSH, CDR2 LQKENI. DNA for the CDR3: TGTGACAGCTCACCAGCGGGGGGGCCAGGTACGCAGTATTTT. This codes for CDSSPAGGPGTQYF.

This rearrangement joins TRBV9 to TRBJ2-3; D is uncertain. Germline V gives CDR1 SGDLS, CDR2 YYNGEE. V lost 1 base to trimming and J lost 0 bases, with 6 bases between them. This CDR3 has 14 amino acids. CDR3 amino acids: CASSVFWSTDTQYF. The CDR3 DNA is TGTGCCAGCAGCGTATTCTGGAGCACAGATACGCAGTATTTT.

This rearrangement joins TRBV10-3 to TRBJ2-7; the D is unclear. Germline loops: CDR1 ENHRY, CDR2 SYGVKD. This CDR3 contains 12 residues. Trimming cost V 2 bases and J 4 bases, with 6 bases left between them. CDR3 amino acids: CAISEVIYEQYF. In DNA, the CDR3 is TGTGCCATCAGTGAGGTAATATACGAGCAGTACTTC.

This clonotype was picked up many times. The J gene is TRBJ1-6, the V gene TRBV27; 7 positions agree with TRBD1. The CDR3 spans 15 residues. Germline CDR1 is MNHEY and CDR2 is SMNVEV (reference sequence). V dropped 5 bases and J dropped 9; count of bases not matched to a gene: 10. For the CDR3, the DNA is TGTGCCAGCAGTCCCTCCCAGGGGGATCCTTCACCCCTCCACTTT. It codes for CASSPSQGDPSPLHF.

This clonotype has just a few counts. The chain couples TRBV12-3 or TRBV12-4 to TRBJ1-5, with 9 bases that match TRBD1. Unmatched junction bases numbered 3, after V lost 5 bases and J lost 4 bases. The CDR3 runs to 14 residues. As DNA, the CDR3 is TGTGCCAGCAGTCACGGACAGGGGAATCAGCCCCAGCATTTT. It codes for CASSHGQGNQPQHF.

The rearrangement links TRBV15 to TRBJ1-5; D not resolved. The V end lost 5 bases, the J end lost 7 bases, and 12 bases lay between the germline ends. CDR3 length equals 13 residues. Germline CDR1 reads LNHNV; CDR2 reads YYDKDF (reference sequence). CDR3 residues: CATSPLALQPQHF. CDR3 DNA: TGTGCCACCAGCCCTCTAGCGCTGCAGCCCCAGCATTTT.

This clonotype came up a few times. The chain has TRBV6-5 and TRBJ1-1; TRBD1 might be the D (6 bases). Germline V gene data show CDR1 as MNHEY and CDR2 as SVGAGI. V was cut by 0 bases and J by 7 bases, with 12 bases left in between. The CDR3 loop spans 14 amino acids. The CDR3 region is CASSYSGARGEAFF. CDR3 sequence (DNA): TGTGCCAGCAGTTACTCGGGGGCGCGGGGTGAAGCTTTCTTT.

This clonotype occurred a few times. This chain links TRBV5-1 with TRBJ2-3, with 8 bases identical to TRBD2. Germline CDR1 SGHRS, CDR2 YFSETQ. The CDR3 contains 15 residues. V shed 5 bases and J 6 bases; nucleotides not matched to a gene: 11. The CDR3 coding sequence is TGCGCCAGCAGAACCGGGGGGGCCCCGATTGATACGCAGTATTTT. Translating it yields CASRTGGAPIDTQYF.

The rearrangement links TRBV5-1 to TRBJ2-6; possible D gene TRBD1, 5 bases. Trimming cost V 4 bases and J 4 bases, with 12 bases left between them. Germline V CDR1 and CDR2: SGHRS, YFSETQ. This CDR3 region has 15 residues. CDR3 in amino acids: CASSPNPGGANVLTF. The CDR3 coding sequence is TGCGCCAGCAGCCCTAACCCAGGGGGGGCCAACGTCCTGACTTTC. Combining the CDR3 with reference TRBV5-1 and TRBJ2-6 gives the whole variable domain KAGVTQTPRYLIKTRGQQVTLSCSPISGHRSVSWYQQTPGQGLQFLFEYFSETQRNKGNFPGRFSGRQFSNSRSEMNVSTLELGDSALYLCASSPNPGGANVLTFGAGSRLTVL.

In DNA form, the CDR3 reads TGTGCCAGCAGCCAAGATAAACACACCAGCACAGATACGCAGTATTTT. Translated, it gives CASSQDKHTSTDTQYF. V gene TRBV3-1 combines with J gene TRBJ2-3; unclear D gene. There are 16 residues in the CDR3. Germline CDR1 reads LGHDT; CDR2 reads YNNKEL (reference sequence). The ends were cut back, 0 bases at V and 0 bases at J, with 10 bases in the middle.

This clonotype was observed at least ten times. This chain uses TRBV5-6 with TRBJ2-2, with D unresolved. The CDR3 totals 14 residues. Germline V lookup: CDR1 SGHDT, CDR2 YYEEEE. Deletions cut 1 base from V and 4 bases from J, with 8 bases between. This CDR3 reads CASSLPQPTGELFF. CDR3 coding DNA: TGTGCCAGCAGCTTGCCCCAACCCACCGGGGAGCTGTTTTTT.

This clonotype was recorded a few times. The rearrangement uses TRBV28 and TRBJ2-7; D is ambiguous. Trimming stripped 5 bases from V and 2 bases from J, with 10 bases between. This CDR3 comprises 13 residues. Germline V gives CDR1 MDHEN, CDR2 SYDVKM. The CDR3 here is CASSPGSAYEQYF. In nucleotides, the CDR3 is TGTGCCAGCAGTCCCGGCAGTGCCTACGAGCAGTACTTC. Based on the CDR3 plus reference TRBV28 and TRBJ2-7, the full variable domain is DVKVTQSSRYLVKRTGEKVFLECVQDMDHENMFWYRQDPGLGLRLIYFSYDVKMKEKGDIPEGYSVSREKKERFSLILESASTNQTSMYLCASSPGSAYEQYFGPGTRLTVT.

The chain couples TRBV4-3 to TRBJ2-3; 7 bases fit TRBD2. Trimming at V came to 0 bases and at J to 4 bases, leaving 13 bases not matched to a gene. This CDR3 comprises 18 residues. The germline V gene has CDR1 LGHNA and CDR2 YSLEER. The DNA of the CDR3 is TGCGCCAGCAGCCAAGATCTTATTACGGCGGGGGTCCCAGATACGCAGTATTTT. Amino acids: CASSQDLITAGVPDTQYF.

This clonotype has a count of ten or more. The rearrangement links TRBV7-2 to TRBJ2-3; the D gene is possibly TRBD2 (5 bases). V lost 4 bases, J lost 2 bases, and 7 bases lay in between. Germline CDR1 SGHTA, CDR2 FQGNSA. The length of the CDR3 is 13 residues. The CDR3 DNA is TGTGCCAGCAGCTCTAGCTACACAGATACGCAGTATTTT. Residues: CASSSSYTDTQYF.

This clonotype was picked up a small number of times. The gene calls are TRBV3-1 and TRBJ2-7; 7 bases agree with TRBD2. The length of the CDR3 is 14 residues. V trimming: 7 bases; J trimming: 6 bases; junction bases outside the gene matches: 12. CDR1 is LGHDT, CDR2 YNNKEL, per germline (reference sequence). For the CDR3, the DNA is TGTGCCAGCAACGTACTTGGAGGGAGGGGCGAGCAGTACTTC. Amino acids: CASNVLGGRGEQYF.

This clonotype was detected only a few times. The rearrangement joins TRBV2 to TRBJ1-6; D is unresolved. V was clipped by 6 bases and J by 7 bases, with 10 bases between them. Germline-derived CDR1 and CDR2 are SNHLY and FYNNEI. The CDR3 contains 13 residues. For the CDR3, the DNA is TGTGCCAGCAGGAGTACGTGGAATTCACCCCTCCACTTT. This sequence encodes CASRSTWNSPLHF.

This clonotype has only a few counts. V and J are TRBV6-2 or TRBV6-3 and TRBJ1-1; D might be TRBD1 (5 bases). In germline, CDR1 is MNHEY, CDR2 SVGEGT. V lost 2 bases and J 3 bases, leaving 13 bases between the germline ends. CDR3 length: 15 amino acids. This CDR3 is CASSYPWARDTEAFF. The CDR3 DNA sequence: TGTGCCAGCAGTTACCCGTGGGCCAGGGACACTGAAGCTTTCTTT.